This T cell receptor beta chain emerged from a study of identifying expanded T cells in peripheral blood. Only in-frame clones appear in the TCRdb table, and some are missing; sequencing was by immunoSEQ multiplex PCR. The profile shows 50,000 or so clones, approximately 89% of them singletons. Healthy donors had no documented immune events, such as infections, while sampled. The CDR3 runs 20 residues. The V gene end was trimmed by 4 bases and the J gene end by 3 bases; junction bases not matched to a gene: 23. Germline V gene data show CDR1 as SQVTM and CDR2 as ANQGSEA. Only a few counts were recorded for this clone. Its target is unknown. Study-wide points: Across healthy donors, higher total template counts meant significantly greater approximately 2-week count variance.

The chain has TRBV29-1 and TRBJ2-1, with 8 bases fitting TRBD2. This TCR was recovered from a person between 18 and 75 years old in good health. Sequenced sample: blood. DNA for the CDR3: TGCAGCGTTGCTCAACGGGGGTTCCGTGGACGGGAGGGAGTCTACAATGAGCAGTTCTTC. Amino acid sequence: CSVAQRGFRGREGVYNEQFF.